In its sample, the clone carrying this T cell receptor (beta chain) was seen once. The antigen remains unidentified. V trimming: 2 bases; J trimming: 4 bases; junction bases outside the gene matches: 11. The germline CDR1 and CDR2 sequences are DFQATT and SNEGSKA (reference sequence). The CDR3 has 15 amino acids. This specimen comes from a study of CD8 T cells in ankylosing spondylitis. Whole-study results and caveats: A TCR beta motif made of eight highly homologous variants seemed typical of ankylosing spondylitis blood. Disease-linked clones bore a CD8+ phenotype, appearing relatively rarely in peripheral blood. Earlier literature documents some of the motif variants in reactive arthritis synovial fluid and blood. Reportedly, disease-linked clones are significantly enriched in ankylosing spondylitis patients' matched synovial fluid.

Using quantitative 5'-RACE with molecular barcodes, the authors made TCR beta libraries. TCRdb processed the 5' RACE reads anew with MiXCR; each CDR3 protein has one entry. The sample yields fewer than 250,000 distinct CDR3 sequences, around 20% seen once. The sequenced sample was blood, either unsorted or a sorted T cell fraction (not recorded which). The sequence came from a male donor with ankylosing spondylitis. The J gene is TRBJ2-7, the V gene TRBV20-1, with 7 bases matching TRBD2. CDR3 sequence reads: CSARPMREGLYEQYF. The CDR3 nucleotides read TGCAGTGCTAGACCCATGAGGGAGGGCTTATACGAGCAGTACTTC.